This T cell receptor (beta chain) originates from a study of OX40 agonist ivuxolimab in advanced cancers. Study information: Partial responses were observed in three patients, of whom one had hepatocellular carcinoma and two had cutaneous melanoma.

This table comes from immunoSEQ multiplex PCR, and its TCRdb copy is limited to in-frame clones, with some not included. The table records over 100,000 clones, about 93% of them present only once. There are 15 residues in the CDR3. The ends were cut back, 0 bases at V and 0 bases at J, with 9 bases in the middle. Per the germline V gene, CDR1 is SGHTA and CDR2 is FQGNSA. Autoimmune disease history or systemic immunosuppression meant exclusion. This chain connects TRBV7-2 to TRBJ2-7; D is possibly TRBD2 (6 bases). This receptor was identified in an adult with an advanced solid tumor such as melanoma, head and neck, liver or kidney cancer. The input for sequencing was CD4+ or CD8+ T cells sorted from blood, taken in a trial of the OX40 agonist ivuxolimab. CDR3 amino acids: CASSLAGGNSYEQYF. The CDR3 region has the DNA TGTGCCAGCAGCTTAGCAGGCGGGAACTCCTACGAGCAGTACTTC.